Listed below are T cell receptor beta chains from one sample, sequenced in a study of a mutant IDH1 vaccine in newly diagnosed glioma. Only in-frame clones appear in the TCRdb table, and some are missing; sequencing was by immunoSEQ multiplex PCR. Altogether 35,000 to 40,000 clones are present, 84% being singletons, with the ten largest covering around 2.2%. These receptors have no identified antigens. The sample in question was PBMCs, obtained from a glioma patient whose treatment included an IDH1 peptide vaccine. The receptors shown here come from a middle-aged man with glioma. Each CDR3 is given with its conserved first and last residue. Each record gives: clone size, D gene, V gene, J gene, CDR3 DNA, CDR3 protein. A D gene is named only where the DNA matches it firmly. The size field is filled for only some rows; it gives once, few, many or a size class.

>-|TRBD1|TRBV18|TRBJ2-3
TGTGCCAGCTCACCTAATTACGTGACAGGGGGCTCGACAGATACGCAGTATTTT
CASSPNYVTGGSTDTQYF
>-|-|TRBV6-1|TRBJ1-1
TGTGCCAGCAGTGAAACGAGGAACACTGAAGCTTTCTTT
CASSETRNTEAFF
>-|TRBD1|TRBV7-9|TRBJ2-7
TGTGCCAGCAGCTTGGGACAGGGCGGTCACAGCTCCTACGAGCAGTACTTC
CASSLGQGGHSSYEQYF
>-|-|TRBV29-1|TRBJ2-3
TGCAGCGTTGATCCTAAATTCGGGGATACGCAGTATTTT
CSVDPKFGDTQYF
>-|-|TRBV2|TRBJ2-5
TGTGCCAGCATTGGGGTGGGGCCAGCGAAGACCCAGTACTTC
CASIGVGPAKTQYF
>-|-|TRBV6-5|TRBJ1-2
TGTGCCAGCAGTTACGGCAGGACTGGCTACACCTTC
CASSYGRTGYTF
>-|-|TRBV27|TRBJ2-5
TGTGCCAGCAGTTTACAGGGGGGGCACAGGGAGACCCAGTACTTC
CASSLQGGHRETQYF
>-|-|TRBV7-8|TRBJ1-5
TGTGCCAGCACCAACTACGGGGTCGGTCAGCCCCAGCATTTT
CASTNYGVGQPQHF
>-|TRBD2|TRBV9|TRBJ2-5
TGTGCCAGCAGCGTAGGGGGACTAGCTCTGTTAGAGACCCAGTACTTC
CASSVGGLALLETQYF
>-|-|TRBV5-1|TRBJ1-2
TGCGCCAGCAGCTTGTCCGGCCACTATAACTATGGCTACACCTTC
CASSLSGHYNYGYTF
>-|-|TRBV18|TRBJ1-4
TGTGCCAGCTCACCGCAGGATAATGAAAAACTGTTTTTT
CASSPQDNEKLFF
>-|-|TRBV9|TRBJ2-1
TGTGCCAGCAGCCATAGCGGTAATGAGCAGTTCTTC
CASSHSGNEQFF
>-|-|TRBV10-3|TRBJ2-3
TGTGCCATCAGGCGGGACGCCGGGCTCACAGATACGCAGTATTTT
CAIRRDAGLTDTQYF
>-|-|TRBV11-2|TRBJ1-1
TGTGCCAGCAGCTTAAGGGCTGACAGTGAAGCTTTCTTT
CASSLRADSEAFF
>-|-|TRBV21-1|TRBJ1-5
TGTGCCAGCAGCTACCCCTCAAGGGGGGAGTGCGGTCAGCCCCAGCATTTT
CASSYPSRGECGQPQHF
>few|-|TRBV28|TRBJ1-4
TGTGCCAGCAGTACCCGGATGGGGCTTAATGAAAAACTGTTTTTT
CASSTRMGLNEKLFF
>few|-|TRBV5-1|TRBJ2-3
TGCGCCAGCAGCTTGCAGCGAGGGGCCACAGATACGCAGTATTTT
CASSLQRGATDTQYF
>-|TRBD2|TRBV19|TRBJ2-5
TGTGCCAGTAGTCCTTGGGAGGGATTGGAGACCCAGTACTTC
CASSPWEGLETQYF
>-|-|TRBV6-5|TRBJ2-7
TGTGCCAGCAGTTCCGGGACATTCAAAATCGAGCAGTACTTC
CASSSGTFKIEQYF
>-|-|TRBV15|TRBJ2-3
TGTGCCACCAGCAGAGTAGGGGGAGATACGCAGTATTTT
CATSRVGGDTQYF
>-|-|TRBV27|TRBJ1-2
TGTGCCAGCAGTGCCACTCCAAATGGCTACACCTTC
CASSATPNGYTF
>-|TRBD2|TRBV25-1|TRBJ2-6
TGTGCCAGCAGTGAACGTAGCGGGAGGGTTTCTGGGGCCAACGTCCTGACTTTC
CASSERSGRVSGANVLTF
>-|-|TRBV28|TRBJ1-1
TGTGCCAGCAGTTTACCCTCGTACTTCGTACGAATGAACACTGAAGCTTTCTTT
CASSLPSYFVRMNTEAFF
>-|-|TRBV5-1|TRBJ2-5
TGCGCCAGCAGCTTGGGAGGAACCCAAGAGACCCAGTACTTC
CASSLGGTQETQYF